This T cell receptor (beta chain) was found in a study of response to subunit inactivated influenza vaccine. Study-wide points: There was a suggestion from the authors that each seasonal influenza vaccination recruits few new T cells.

Concerning this clonotype itself: The antigen is unknown.

V lost 0 bases to trimming and J lost 5 bases, with 7 bases between them. This CDR3 is built from 13 residues. Each CDR3 protein is one row after TCRdb ran MiXCR on the RT-PCR reads. Of roughly 780,000 distinct CDR3 sequences listed, around 20% are singletons. The V gene is TRBV23-1, the J gene TRBJ1-1; D not certain. TRBV23-1 is known as an ORF, though its function is uncertain. The sequencing here drew on PBMCs from blood, taken around 5 days after vaccination. The origin of this receptor is a man in his forties or fifties who received an inactivated influenza vaccine. For the CDR3, the DNA is TGCGCCAGCAGTCAATCGACTCGTACTGAAGCTTTCTTT. It encodes CASSQSTRTEAFF.